The 10 T cell receptor beta chains reported below all come from one sample, sequenced in a study of shared clonotypes between healthy human individuals. Assay used: immunoSEQ multiplex PCR; TCRdb lists only in-frame clones, some missing. The data show millions of clones, with more than 90% seen just once and around 0.14% held by the top ten. The specimen was naive CD4+ T cells sorted from blood. Sample subset: CD45RA+ positively selected. The source of these receptors is a man aged 18 to 35 in good health.

This chain connects TRBV7-9 to TRBJ2-3; the D gene is possibly TRBD1 (6 bases). This CDR3 has 12 residues. Trimming took 5 bases from V and 4 from J, leaving 7 bases between them. Germline-derived CDR1 and CDR2 are SEHNR and FQNEAQ (reference sequence). This CDR3 reads CASSTGPDTQYF. The CDR3 DNA reads TGTGCCAGCAGCACAGGGCCAGATACGCAGTATTTT.

V and J are TRBV18 and TRBJ2-7; 8 positions match TRBD1. Germline trimming cut 10 bases from V and 6 bases from J; bases unmatched to any gene: 11. This CDR3 comprises 13 residues. The germline V gene encodes CDR1 KGHSH and CDR2 LQKENI. CDR3 in amino acids: CATSEDRAGEQYF. CDR3 coding DNA: TGTGCCACCTCCGAGGACAGGGCTGGCGAGCAGTACTTC.

The genes are TRBV6-6 and TRBJ2-5; perhaps TRBD1 as D (5 bases). In germline, CDR1 is MNHNY, CDR2 SVGAGI (reference sequence). The CDR3 is 16 residues long. Trimming stripped 0 bases from V and 1 base from J, with 12 bases between. The CDR3 DNA follows: TGTGCCAGCAGTTACTCGAGACAGACAGCCCAAGAGACCCAGTACTTC. This translates into CASSYSRQTAQETQYF.

The rearrangement joins TRBV11-2 to TRBJ2-5; TRBD2 aligns across 7 bases. Trimming cost V 0 bases and J 4 bases; bases outside gene matches: 5. Germline CDR1 reads SGHAT; CDR2 reads FQNNGV. The CDR3 is made up of 15 amino acids. The CDR3 sequence: CASSLDGLVTETQYF. CDR3 in DNA: TGTGCCAGCAGCTTAGACGGACTAGTGACAGAGACCCAGTACTTC.

The chain uses TRBV30 and TRBJ2-3, with unresolved D. CDR1 is GTSNPN and CDR2 is SVGIG in the germline V gene (reference sequence). This CDR3 region has 13 residues. V shed 2 bases and J shed 3 bases, with 9 bases lying between them. CDR3 amino acids: CAWSPSWTDTQYF. The CDR3 nucleotides read TGTGCCTGGAGTCCGTCATGGACAGATACGCAGTATTTT.

The CDR3 bases are TGTGCCAGCAGCTTGGGCGGTATCGGCACCGGGGAGCTGTTTTTT. It codes for CASSLGGIGTGELFF. The chain links TRBV5-6 to TRBJ2-2; the D is unclear. The germline gives CDR1 SGHDT, CDR2 YYEEEE. The V end lost 0 bases, the J end lost 4 bases, and 10 bases lay between the germline ends. The CDR3 is made up of 15 amino acids.

The chain employs TRBV6-1 and TRBJ1-2; TRBD1 agrees at 8 bases. Germline V lookup: CDR1 MNHNS, CDR2 SASEGT. The CDR3 covers 16 residues. Losses at the gene ends were 4 bases for V and 2 bases for J; bases not matched to a gene: 9. CDR3 sequence reads: CASSGGATGANYGYTF. CDR3 DNA sequence: TGTGCCAGCAGTGGAGGCGCGACAGGGGCGAACTATGGCTACACCTTC.

This clone is a singleton in its sample. This chain links TRBV30 with TRBJ2-1; 7 bases map to TRBD2. CDR1 and CDR2 from the germline V gene are GTSNPN and SVGIG (reference sequence). The V gene end was trimmed by 3 bases and the J gene end by 9 bases; junction bases not matched to a gene: 14. CDR3 length equals 15 residues. CDR3 amino acids: CAWRSPGAGNGEQFF. The DNA of the CDR3 is TGTGCCTGGAGGTCCCCGGGAGCGGGAAATGGTGAGCAGTTCTTC.

The chain has TRBV19 and TRBJ1-6, with TRBD1 identical over 9 bases. The CDR3 sequence is 15 residues long. Looked up from germline, CDR1 is LNHDA and CDR2 is SQIVND (reference sequence). The V segment lost 6 bases and the J segment 7 bases; nucleotides outside the gene matches: 7. CDR3 DNA sequence: TGTGCCAGTAGGGGTGACAGGGGGTACAATTCACCCCTCCACTTT. It specifies CASRGDRGYNSPLHF.

On this clone: Other DNA sequences in the sample encode the same CDR3. The CDR3 coding sequence is TGTGCCAGCAGTCGACAGGGTGGAAATTCACCCCTCCACTTT. Translation gives CASSRQGGNSPLHF. The V gene is TRBV6-5, the J gene TRBJ1-6; 7 nucleotides line up with TRBD1. Trimming removed 5 bases from V and 7 bases from J; junction bases left unmatched: 5. The CDR3 contains 14 residues. Germline V gene lookup returns CDR1 MNHEY and CDR2 SVGAGI.